The entry that follows covers one T cell receptor beta chain sequence. Its target is unknown. Germline CDR1 MDHEN, CDR2 SYDVKM. The CDR3 is made up of 15 amino acids. The ends lost 5 bases at V and 6 bases at J; junction bases unmatched: 3. The donors were members of the roughly 120-subject validation cohort (separate from the approximately 670-subject first cohort). Only in-frame clones appear in the TCRdb table, and some are missing; sequencing was by immunoSEQ multiplex PCR. This sample has more than 95,000 clones, with roughly 89% found just once. The sample belongs to a study of cytomegalovirus exposure and HLA in healthy donors. The study, taken as a whole, reports: Generally TCR sequences proved uncommon, though certain public TCRs appeared in numerous donors. Some TCR beta chains (about 180 of them) were listed as cytomegalovirus-associated.

The V and J genes are TRBV28 and TRBJ2-1; 14 nucleotides line up with TRBD2. The sample was PBMCs. The sequence was obtained from a woman younger than 30 in good health and CMV-seronegative. The CDR3 protein is CASSVGLAGANEQFF. The DNA of the CDR3 is TGTGCCAGCAGTGTGGGACTAGCGGGAGCCAATGAGCAGTTCTTC. Full variable domain (outside the CDR3, taken from reference TRBV28 and TRBJ2-1): DVKVTQSSRYLVKRTGEKVFLECVQDMDHENMFWYRQDPGLGLRLIYFSYDVKMKEKGDIPEGYSVSREKKERFSLILESASTNQTSMYLCASSVGLAGANEQFFGPGTRLTVL.